These T cell receptor beta chains were read from a single sample in a study of human T cells and chemical hapten exposure. TCRdb itself ran the RACE reads through MiXCR, one entry per CDR3 protein. This repertoire shows 89,000 or so distinct CDR3 sequences, more than 6.5% found once; its top ten account for 1% to 1.5%. The input for sequencing was whole blood, taken in connection with sensitization to the hapten diphenylcyclopropenone (DPC). Receptors originate from a woman younger than 45 with alopecia areata. Some clones in this sample may be carry-over from other donors' samples. CDR3s include the opening cysteine and the closing phenylalanine or tryptophan. D genes are given only for firm matches. Some rows have no size entry. The others give once, few or many, or a class for an expanded clone.

J: TRBJ2-1
D: TRBD1
V: TRBV11-3
size: few
DNA: TGTGCCAGCAGCTCGGACAGGGGGCGGTCCGGGACCTACAATGAGCAGTTCTTC
CDR3: CASSSDRGRSGTYNEQFF

J: TRBJ1-2
D: TRBD1
V: TRBV30
size: few
DNA: TGTGCCTGGAGGGGACAGTGGGGGTCTGGCTACACCTTC
CDR3: CAWRGQWGSGYTF

J: TRBJ2-1
D: TRBD2
V: TRBV11-2
size: many
DNA: TGTGCCAGCAGCTCGGGGCTAGCGGGGGGTACTAGCTCCTACAATGAGCAGTTCTTC
CDR3: CASSSGLAGGTSSYNEQFF

J: TRBJ2-7
D: TRBD1
V: TRBV19
size: many
DNA: TGTGCCAGTAGTTTCCGGGACAGGGGTCCCGAGCAGTACTTC
CDR3: CASSFRDRGPEQYF

J: TRBJ1-2
D: TRBD1
V: TRBV7-2
size: many
DNA: TGTGCCAGCAGCTTACTAGCAGGGGGCGTTTTATCCACCTTC
CDR3: CASSLLAGGVLSTF

J: TRBJ2-7
D: -
V: TRBV27
size: -
DNA: TGTGCCAGCAGTTTAGCGGGACGGCCTGGGTACGAGCAGTACTTC
CDR3: CASSLAGRPGYEQYF

J: TRBJ2-7
D: -
V: TRBV27
size: many
DNA: TGTGCCAGCAGTTTAGGGGGCGAGCAGTACTTC
CDR3: CASSLGGEQYF

J: TRBJ1-2
D: TRBD1
V: TRBV7-9
size: many
DNA: TGTGCCAGCAGCCAGACAGGGGGCTATGGCTACACCTTC
CDR3: CASSQTGGYGYTF

J: TRBJ2-3
D: -
V: TRBV7-9
size: many
DNA: TGTGCCAGCAGCACGCCGGGACATTCAGATACGCAGTATTTT
CDR3: CASSTPGHSDTQYF

J: TRBJ1-2
D: -
V: TRBV5-1
size: few
DNA: TGCGCCAGCAGCTTTGGGGGACAAGCTATGATGGGCTACACCTTC
CDR3: CASSFGGQAMMGYTF

J: TRBJ2-3
D: -
V: TRBV23-1
size: many
DNA: TGCGCCAGCAGTCAATCCCGGCGAAGCACAGATACGCAGTATTTT
CDR3: CASSQSRRSTDTQYF

J: TRBJ2-4
D: TRBD1
V: TRBV12-3/TRBV12-4
size: few
DNA: TGTGCCAGCAGTTTATCAGGGGGAAACATTCAGTACTTC
CDR3: CASSLSGGNIQYF

J: TRBJ1-2
D: -
V: TRBV5-1
size: few
DNA: TGCGCCAGCAGCTTGTATCCCTCGTCGGGTGGCTACACCTTC
CDR3: CASSLYPSSGGYTF

J: TRBJ2-3
D: -
V: TRBV27
size: many
DNA: TGTGCCAGCAGTGCAAACAGTGCGGGCACAGATACGCAGTATTTT
CDR3: CASSANSAGTDTQYF

J: TRBJ2-1
D: -
V: TRBV3-1
size: few
DNA: TGTGCCAGCAGCCCTCGAAGGGGCGATACAGGGGGGGAGTTCTTC
CDR3: CASSPRRGDTGGEFF

J: TRBJ1-4
D: -
V: TRBV7-9
size: many
DNA: TGTGCCAGCAGCTTCGGTGGCAGGGAGAATGAAAAACTGTTTTTT
CDR3: CASSFGGRENEKLFF

J: TRBJ1-2
D: -
V: TRBV20-1
size: many
DNA: TGCAGTGCTAGAGATCCGGGGTTGTCCAACTATGGCTACACCTTC
CDR3: CSARDPGLSNYGYTF

J: TRBJ2-7
D: -
V: TRBV7-3
size: many
DNA: TGTGCCAGCAGCGCAGAATTACTGGGGGAGCAGTACTTC
CDR3: CASSAELLGEQYF

J: TRBJ1-1
D: -
V: TRBV10-3
size: many
DNA: TGTGCCATCAGCCCGAACCTTGGGACGAACACTGAAGCTTTCTTT
CDR3: CAISPNLGTNTEAFF

J: TRBJ2-5
D: -
V: TRBV11-2
size: many
DNA: TGTGCCAGCAGCTTCGCACAGGGTACCTCTTCTCCCCAGTACTTC
CDR3: CASSFAQGTSSPQYF

J: TRBJ2-3
D: TRBD2
V: TRBV7-9
size: many
DNA: TGTGCCAGCAGCTTTGCTAGCGGGAGCACAGATACGCAGTATTTT
CDR3: CASSFASGSTDTQYF

J: TRBJ1-1
D: -
V: TRBV12-3/TRBV12-4
size: many
DNA: TGTGCCAGCAGTTTTCACAGGAACACTGAAGCTTTCTTT
CDR3: CASSFHRNTEAFF

J: TRBJ1-2
D: -
V: TRBV7-9
size: many
DNA: TGTGCCAGCAGCTTGACGGTGGGGCACGCTAACTATGGCTACACCTTC
CDR3: CASSLTVGHANYGYTF

J: TRBJ1-1
D: -
V: TRBV20-1
size: few
DNA: TGCAGTGCTAGTTCCAGGTTTGGTGAAGCTTTCTTT
CDR3: CSASSRFGEAFF

J: TRBJ1-1
D: -
V: TRBV4-1
size: many
DNA: TGCGCCAGCAGCCATCAGACAGGTTGGACTGAAGCTTTCTTT
CDR3: CASSHQTGWTEAFF

J: TRBJ2-7
D: -
V: TRBV18
size: -
DNA: TGTGCCAGCTCACCACCTAGCAAGGATGAGTACGAGCAGTACTTC
CDR3: CASSPPSKDEYEQYF

J: TRBJ2-7
D: -
V: TRBV11-1
size: -
DNA: TGTGCCAGCTCTCCAGGGTACGACGAGCAGTACTTC
CDR3: CASSPGYDEQYF

J: TRBJ1-1
D: -
V: TRBV6-6
size: many
DNA: TGTGCCAGCAAGGGGCCCGTGAACACTGAAGCTTTCTTT
CDR3: CASKGPVNTEAFF

J: TRBJ1-2
D: -
V: TRBV4-1
size: -
DNA: TGCGCCAGCAGACCACGGACAGTTGCAGGGGTCTATGGCTACACCTTC
CDR3: CASRPRTVAGVYGYTF